Listed below are T cell receptor beta chains from one sample, sequenced in a study of response to subunit inactivated influenza vaccine. TCRdb reanalysed the RT-PCR reads using MiXCR and keeps one entry per CDR3 protein. The repertoire includes 450,000 to 600,000 distinct CDR3 sequences, 7.5% to 8.5% of them detected once, and over 10% sits in the top ten. Sample: PBMCs from blood, taken less than 30 months after vaccination. Source of these receptors: a man aged 45 to 70 who received an inactivated influenza vaccine. Both conserved end residues are part of each CDR3.

V gene,J gene,CDR3 protein
TRBV7-2,TRBJ2-1,CASSSAQVGEQFF
TRBV20-1,TRBJ2-7,CSGEDRLRSHEQYF
TRBV12-3/TRBV12-4,TRBJ2-2,CASSLRGGPMATGELFF
TRBV28,TRBJ2-7,CASSFIDRVYEQYF
TRBV28,TRBJ2-7,CASRRQGSYEQYF
TRBV7-2,TRBJ2-3,CASSLNPGAPDTQYF
TRBV28,TRBJ2-7,CASNVPGLSYEQYF
TRBV4-2,TRBJ2-7,CASSQAPEDSAYEQYF
TRBV18,TRBJ2-7,CASSPPSSGKWEQYF
TRBV20-1,TRBJ2-7,CSAAQRQGLSSYEQYF
TRBV3-1,TRBJ1-2,CASSQEPRAFPFGYTF
TRBV5-1,TRBJ2-7,CASSLVRTGREQYF
TRBV21-1,TRBJ1-2,CASSPQEGHSLDGYTF
TRBV5-1,TRBJ1-1,CASSLIRETEAFF
TRBV20-1,TRBJ1-2,CSASRLKGTSYGYTF
TRBV4-1,TRBJ1-1,CASSRDRGWTEAFF
TRBV11-2,TRBJ2-7,CASSLAPGAYEQYF
TRBV12-3/TRBV12-4,TRBJ2-2,CASRSLAGGPGFF
TRBV6-1,TRBJ2-2,CASTNGLAGGNTGELFF
TRBV6-1,TRBJ2-5,CASSEAPGGTQYF
TRBV12-3/TRBV12-4,TRBJ2-2,CATQANGELFF